This TCR beta chain was retrieved from a study of cytomegalovirus exposure and HLA in healthy donors. The study ran its PCR with 60 Vbeta and 13 Jbeta primers. The assay was immunoSEQ multiplex PCR, and TCRdb's table has in-frame clones only and misses some. The data show around 150,000 clones, over 60% seen once. The sample holds a few counts of this clone. The receptor was isolated from a woman in her thirties or forties in good health and CMV-seronegative. Sequencing input: PBMCs.

The CDR3 protein is CASSGERGGGYEQYF. The CDR3 bases are TGTGCCAGCAGTGGGGAAAGGGGTGGTGGCTACGAGCAGTACTTC. The rearrangement joins TRBV2 to TRBJ2-5; maybe TRBD1 (5 bases). Judging by the DNA end, TRBJ2-7 fits better; the J call may be wrong. The CDR3 covers 15 residues. Germline CDR1 is SNHLY and CDR2 is FYNNEI.